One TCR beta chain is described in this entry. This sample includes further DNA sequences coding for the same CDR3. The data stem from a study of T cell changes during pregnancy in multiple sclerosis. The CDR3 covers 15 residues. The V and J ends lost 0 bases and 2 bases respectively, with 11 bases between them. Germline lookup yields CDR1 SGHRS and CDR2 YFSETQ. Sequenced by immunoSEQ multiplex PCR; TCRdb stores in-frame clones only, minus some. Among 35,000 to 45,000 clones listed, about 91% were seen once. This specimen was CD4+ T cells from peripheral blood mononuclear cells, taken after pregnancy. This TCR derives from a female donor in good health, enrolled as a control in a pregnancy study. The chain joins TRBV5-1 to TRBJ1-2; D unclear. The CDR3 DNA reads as TGCGCCAGCAGCTTGGAAACCGGAGCAAACTATGGCTACACCTTC. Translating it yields CASSLETGANYGYTF.